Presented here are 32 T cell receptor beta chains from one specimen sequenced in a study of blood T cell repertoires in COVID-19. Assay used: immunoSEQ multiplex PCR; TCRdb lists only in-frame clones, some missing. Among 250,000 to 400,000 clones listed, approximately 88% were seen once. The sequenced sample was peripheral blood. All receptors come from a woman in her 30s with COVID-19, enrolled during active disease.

CDR3 bases: TGTGCCAGCAGTAGGGGGCATGGCTACACCTTC. Translation gives CASSRGHGYTF. The gene calls are TRBV6-2 or TRBV6-3 and TRBJ1-2; TRBD1 matches 7 bases. The CDR3 is made up of 11 amino acids. CDR1 is MNHEY, CDR2 SVGEGT, per germline. The V gene end was trimmed by 5 bases and the J gene end by 6 bases; junction bases not matched to a gene: 0.

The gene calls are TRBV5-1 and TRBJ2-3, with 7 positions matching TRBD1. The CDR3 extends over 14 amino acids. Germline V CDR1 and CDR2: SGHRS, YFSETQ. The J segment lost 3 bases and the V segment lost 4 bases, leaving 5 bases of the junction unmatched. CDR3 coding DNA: TGCGCCAGCAGCGCAGGGGGTAAGACAGATACGCAGTATTTT. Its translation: CASSAGGKTDTQYF.

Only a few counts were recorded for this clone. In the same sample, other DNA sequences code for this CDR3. DNA for the CDR3: TGCGCCAGCAGCTTAGGGGCAGGGGGCACAGATACGCAGTATTTT. It translates to CASSLGAGGTDTQYF. The chain is built from TRBV5-1 and TRBJ2-3; D is possibly TRBD1 (6 bases). V was clipped by 2 bases and J by 1 base, with 11 bases between them. This CDR3 has 15 amino acids. Germline CDR1 is SGHRS and CDR2 is YFSETQ.

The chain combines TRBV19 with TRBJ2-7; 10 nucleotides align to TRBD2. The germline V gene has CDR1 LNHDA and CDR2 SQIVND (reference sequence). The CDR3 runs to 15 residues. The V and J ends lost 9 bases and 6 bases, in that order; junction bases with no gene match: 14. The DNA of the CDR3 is TGTGCCAGGCCTACTGCTAGCGGGGGCTCCGGCGAGCAGTACGTC. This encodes CARPTASGGSGEQYV.

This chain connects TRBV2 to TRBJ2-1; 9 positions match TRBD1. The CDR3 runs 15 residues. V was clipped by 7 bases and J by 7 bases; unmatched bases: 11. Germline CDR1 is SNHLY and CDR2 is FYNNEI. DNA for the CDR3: TGTGCCAGCACTACCGGACAGGGGTTTGGTAATGAGCAGTTCTTC. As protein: CASTTGQGFGNEQFF.

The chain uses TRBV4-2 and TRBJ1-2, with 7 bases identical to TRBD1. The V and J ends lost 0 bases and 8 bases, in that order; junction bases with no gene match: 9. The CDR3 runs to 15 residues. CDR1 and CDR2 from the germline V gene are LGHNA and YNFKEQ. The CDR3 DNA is TGTGCCAGCAGCCAAGAAAACAGGGGATCATGGGGCTACACCTTC. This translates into CASSQENRGSWGYTF.

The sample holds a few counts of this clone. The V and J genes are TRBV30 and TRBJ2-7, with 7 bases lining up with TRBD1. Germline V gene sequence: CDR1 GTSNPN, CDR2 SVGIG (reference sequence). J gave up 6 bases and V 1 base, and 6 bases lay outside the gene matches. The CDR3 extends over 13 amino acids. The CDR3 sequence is CAWSAGTVGEQYF. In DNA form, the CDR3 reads TGTGCCTGGAGTGCCGGGACAGTGGGCGAGCAGTACTTC.

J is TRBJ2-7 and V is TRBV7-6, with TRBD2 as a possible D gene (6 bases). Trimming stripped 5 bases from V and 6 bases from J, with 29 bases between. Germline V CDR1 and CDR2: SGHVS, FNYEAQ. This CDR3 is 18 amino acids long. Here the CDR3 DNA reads TGTGCCAGCAGCCCAATGTGGTCGGTTGGTGGAGGGCTCTCCGAGCAGTACTTC. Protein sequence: CASSPMWSVGGGLSEQYF.

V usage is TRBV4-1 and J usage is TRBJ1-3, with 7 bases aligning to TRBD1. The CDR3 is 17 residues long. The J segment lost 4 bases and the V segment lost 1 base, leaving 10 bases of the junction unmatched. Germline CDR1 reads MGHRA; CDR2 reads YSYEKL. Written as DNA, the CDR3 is TGCGCCAGCAGCCAAGCCGCCACCTGGACAGGCGGAAACACCATATATTTT. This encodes CASSQAATWTGGNTIYF.

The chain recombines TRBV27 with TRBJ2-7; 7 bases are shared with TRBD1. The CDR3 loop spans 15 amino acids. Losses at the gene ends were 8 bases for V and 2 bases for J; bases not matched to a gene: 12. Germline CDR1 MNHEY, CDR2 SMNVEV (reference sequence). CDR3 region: CASATRQGKAYEQYV. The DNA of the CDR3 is TGTGCCAGCGCTACTAGACAGGGAAAGGCCTACGAGCAGTACGTC.

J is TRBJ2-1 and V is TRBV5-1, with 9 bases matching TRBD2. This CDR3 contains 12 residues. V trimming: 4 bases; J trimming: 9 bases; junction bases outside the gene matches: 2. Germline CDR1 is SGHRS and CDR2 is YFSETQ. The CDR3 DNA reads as TGCGCCAGCAGCCCGACTAGCGGTGAGCAGTTCTTC. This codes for CASSPTSGEQFF. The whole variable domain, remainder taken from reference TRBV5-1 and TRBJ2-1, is KAGVTQTPRYLIKTRGQQVTLSCSPISGHRSVSWYQQTPGQGLQFLFEYFSETQRNKGNFPGRFSGRQFSNSRSEMNVSTLELGDSALYLCASSPTSGEQFFGPGTRLTVL.

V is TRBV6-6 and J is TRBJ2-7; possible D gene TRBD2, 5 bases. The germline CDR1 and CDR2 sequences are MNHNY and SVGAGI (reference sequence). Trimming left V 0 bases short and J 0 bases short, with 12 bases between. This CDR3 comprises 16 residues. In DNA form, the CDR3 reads TGTGCCAGCAGTTACTCGAGGTTGGGGAGCTCCTACGAGCAGTACGTC. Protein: CASSYSRLGSSYEQYV.

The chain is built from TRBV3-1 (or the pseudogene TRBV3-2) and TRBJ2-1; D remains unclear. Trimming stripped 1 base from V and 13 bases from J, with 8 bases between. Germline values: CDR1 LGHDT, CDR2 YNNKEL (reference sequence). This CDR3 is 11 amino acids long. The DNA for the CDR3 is TGTGCCAGCAGCCAAGGGCCAGGACAGTTCTTC. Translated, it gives CASSQGPGQFF.

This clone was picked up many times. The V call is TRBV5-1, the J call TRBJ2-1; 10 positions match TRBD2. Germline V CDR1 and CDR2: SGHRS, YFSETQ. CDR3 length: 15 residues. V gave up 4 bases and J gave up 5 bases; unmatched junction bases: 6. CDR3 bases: TGCGCCAGCAGCGAGACTAGCGGGCCTGACAATGAGCAGTTCTTC. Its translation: CASSETSGPDNEQFF.

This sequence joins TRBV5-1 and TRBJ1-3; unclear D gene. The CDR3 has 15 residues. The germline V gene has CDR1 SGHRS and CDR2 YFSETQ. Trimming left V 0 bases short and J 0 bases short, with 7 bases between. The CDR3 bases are TGCGCCAGCAGCTTGGACAGTACCTCTGGAAACACCATATATTTT. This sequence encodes CASSLDSTSGNTIYF.

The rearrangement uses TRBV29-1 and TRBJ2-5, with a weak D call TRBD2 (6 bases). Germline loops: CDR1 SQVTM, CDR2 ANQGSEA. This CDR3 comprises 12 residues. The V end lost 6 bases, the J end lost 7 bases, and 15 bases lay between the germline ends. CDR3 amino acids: CSVFSGDGTQYF. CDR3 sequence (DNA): TGCAGCGTCTTCTCGGGGGACGGGACCCAGTACTTC.

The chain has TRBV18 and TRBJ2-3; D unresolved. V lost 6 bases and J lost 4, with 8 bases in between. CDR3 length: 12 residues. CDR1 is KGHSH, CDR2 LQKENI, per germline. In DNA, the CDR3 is TGTGCCAGCTCCCTATATGCAGATACGCAGTATTTT. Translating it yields CASSLYADTQYF.

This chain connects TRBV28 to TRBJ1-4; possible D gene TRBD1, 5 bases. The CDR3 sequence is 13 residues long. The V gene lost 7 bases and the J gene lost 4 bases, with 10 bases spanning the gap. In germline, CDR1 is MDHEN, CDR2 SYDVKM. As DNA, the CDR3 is TGTGCCAGCATGGAGGGGCTTAATGAAAAACTGTTTTTT. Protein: CASMEGLNEKLFF.

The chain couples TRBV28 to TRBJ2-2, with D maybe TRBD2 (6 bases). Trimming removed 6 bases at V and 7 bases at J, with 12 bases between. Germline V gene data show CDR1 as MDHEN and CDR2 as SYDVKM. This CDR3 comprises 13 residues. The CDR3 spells CASSMGGGGELFF. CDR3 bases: TGTGCCAGCAGCATGGGGGGTGGCGGGGAGCTGTTTTTT.

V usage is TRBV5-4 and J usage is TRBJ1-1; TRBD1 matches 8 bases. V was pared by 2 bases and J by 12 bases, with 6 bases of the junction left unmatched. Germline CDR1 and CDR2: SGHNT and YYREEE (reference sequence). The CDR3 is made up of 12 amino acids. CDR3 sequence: CASSLMGQAPFF. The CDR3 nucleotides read TGTGCCAGCAGCTTAATGGGACAGGCGCCTTTCTTT.

The CDR3, as DNA: TGCGCCAGCAGCCTGACTAGCGGGGGGACCGGGGAGCTGTTTTTT. Its translation: CASSLTSGGTGELFF. The chain recombines TRBV5-1 with TRBJ2-2; 13 nucleotides agree with TRBD2. The CDR3 runs 15 residues. CDR1 and CDR2 (germline): SGHRS, YFSETQ. Trimming at V came to 4 bases and at J to 5 bases, leaving 2 bases not matched to a gene.

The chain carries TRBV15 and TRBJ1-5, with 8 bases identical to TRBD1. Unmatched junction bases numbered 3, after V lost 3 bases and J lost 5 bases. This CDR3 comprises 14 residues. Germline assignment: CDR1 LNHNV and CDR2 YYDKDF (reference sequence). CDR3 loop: CATSSSTGDQPQHF. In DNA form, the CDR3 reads TGTGCCACCAGCAGCTCGACAGGGGATCAGCCCCAGCATTTT.

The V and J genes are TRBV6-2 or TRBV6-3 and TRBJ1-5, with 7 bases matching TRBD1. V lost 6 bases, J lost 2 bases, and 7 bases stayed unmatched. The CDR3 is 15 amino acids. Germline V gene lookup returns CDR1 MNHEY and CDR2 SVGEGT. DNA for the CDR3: TGTGCCAGCAGCCCCGACAGGGTCGGCAATCAGCCCCAGCATTTT. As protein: CASSPDRVGNQPQHF.

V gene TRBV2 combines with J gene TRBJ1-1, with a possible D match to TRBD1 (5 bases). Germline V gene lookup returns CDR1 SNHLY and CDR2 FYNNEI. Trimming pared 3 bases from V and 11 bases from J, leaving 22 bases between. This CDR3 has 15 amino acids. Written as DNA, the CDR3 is TGTGCCAGCAGTGAGGACACCGCGGGGCCCCGGGGGGCTTTCTTT. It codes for CASSEDTAGPRGAFF.

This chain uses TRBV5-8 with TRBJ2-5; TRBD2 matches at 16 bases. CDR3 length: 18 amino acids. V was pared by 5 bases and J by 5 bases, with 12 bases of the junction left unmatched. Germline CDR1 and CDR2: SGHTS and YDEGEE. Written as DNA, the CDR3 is TGTGCCAGCAGACCCGGGGGGACTAGCGGGGGGGCCGAGGAGACCCAGTACTTC. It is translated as CASRPGGTSGGAEETQYF. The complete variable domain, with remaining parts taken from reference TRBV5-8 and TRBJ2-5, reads EAGVTQSPTHLIKTRGQQATLRCSPISGHTSVYWYQQALGLGLQFLLWYDEGEERNRGNFPPRFSGRQFPNYSSELNVNALELEDSALYLCASRPGGTSGGAEETQYFGPGTRLLVL.

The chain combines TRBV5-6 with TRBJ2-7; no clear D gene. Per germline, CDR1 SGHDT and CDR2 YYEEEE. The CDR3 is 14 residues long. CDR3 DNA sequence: TGTGCTAGCAGCTTAAGTGGAGAGTCCTACGAGCAGTACGTC. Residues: CASSLSGESYEQYV.

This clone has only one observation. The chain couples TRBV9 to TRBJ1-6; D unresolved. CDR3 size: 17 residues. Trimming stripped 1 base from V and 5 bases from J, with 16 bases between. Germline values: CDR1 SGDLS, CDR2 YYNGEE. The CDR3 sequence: CASSVYSAGRDNSPLHF. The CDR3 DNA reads TGTGCCAGCAGCGTATATAGTGCGGGGAGGGATAATTCACCCCTCCACTTT.

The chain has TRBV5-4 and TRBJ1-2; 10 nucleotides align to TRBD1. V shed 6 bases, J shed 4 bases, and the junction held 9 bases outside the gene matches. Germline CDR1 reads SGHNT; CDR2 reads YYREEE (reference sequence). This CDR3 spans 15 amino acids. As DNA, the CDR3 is TGTGCCAGCACCTCGGACAGGGGGAAATCCTATGGCTACACCTTC. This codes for CASTSDRGKSYGYTF.

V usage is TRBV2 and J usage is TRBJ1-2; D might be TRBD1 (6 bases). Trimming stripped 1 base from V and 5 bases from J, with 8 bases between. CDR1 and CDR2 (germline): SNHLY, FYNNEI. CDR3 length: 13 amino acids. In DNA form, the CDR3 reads TGTGCCAGCAGTGAAGTAACAGGGTATGGCTACACCTTC. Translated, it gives CASSEVTGYGYTF. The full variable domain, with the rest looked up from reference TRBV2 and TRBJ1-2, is EPEVTQTPSHQVTQMGQEVILRCVPISNHLYFYWYRQILGQKVEFLVSFYNNEISEKSEIFDDQFSVERPDGSNFTLKIRSTKLEDSAMYFCASSEVTGYGYTFGSGTRLTVV.

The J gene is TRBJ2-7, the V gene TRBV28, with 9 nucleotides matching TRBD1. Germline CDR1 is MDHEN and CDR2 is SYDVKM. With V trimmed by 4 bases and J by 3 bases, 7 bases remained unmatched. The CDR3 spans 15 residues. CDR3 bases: TGTGCCAGCAGTTCGCCGGGGACAGGGCTCTACGAGCAGTACTTC. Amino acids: CASSSPGTGLYEQYF.

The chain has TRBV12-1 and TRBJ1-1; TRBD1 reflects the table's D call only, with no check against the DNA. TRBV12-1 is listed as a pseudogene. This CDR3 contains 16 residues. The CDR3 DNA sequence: TGTGCCAGCAGCTCTGCAGGGGCGCGGATGAACACTGAAGCTTTCTTT. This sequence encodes CASSSAGARMNTEAFF.

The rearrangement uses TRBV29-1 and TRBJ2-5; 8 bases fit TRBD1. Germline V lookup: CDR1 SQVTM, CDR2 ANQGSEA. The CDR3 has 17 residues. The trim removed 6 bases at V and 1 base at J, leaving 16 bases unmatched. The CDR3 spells CSVDGTGRNQFQETQYF. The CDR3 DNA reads TGCAGCGTGGATGGGACAGGCCGAAACCAATTCCAAGAGACCCAGTACTTC.